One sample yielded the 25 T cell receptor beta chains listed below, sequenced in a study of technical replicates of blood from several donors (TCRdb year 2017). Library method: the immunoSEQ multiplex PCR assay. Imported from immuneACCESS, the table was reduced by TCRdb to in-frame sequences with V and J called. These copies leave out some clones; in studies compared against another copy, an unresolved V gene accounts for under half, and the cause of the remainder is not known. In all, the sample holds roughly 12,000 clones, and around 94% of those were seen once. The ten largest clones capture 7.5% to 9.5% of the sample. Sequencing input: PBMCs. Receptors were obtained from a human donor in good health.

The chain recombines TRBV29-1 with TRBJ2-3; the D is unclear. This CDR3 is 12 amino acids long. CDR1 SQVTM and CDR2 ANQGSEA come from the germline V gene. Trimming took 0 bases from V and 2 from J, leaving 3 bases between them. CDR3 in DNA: TGCAGCGTTGAAGAGTACACAGATACGCAGTATTTT. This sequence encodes CSVEEYTDTQYF.

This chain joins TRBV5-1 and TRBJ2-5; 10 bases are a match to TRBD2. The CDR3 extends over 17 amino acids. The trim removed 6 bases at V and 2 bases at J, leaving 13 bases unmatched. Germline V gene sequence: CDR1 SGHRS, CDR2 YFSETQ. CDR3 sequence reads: CASKSVGGLAVQETQYF. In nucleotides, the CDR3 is TGCGCCAGCAAAAGTGTAGGAGGACTAGCGGTTCAAGAGACCCAGTACTTC.

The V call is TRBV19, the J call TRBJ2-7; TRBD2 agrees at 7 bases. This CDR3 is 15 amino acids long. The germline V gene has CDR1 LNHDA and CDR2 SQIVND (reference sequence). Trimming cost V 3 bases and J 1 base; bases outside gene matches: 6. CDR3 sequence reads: CASSISSGASYEQYF. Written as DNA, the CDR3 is TGTGCCAGTAGTATTTCCAGCGGGGCGTCCTACGAGCAGTACTTC.

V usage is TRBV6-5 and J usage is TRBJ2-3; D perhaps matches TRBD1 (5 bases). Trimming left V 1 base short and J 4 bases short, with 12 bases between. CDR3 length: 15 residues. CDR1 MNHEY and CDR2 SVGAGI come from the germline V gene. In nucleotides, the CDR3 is TGTGCCAGCAGTTACTTGGGTAGGGGCTCAGATACGCAGTATTTT. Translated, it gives CASSYLGRGSDTQYF.

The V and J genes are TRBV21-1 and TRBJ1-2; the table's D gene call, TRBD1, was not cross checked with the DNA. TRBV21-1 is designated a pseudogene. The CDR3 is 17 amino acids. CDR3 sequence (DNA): TGTGCCAGCAGCTCTTTGACAGGGTACTGTTTCGGTGCGGGCTACACCTTC. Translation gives CASSSLTGYCFGAGYTF.

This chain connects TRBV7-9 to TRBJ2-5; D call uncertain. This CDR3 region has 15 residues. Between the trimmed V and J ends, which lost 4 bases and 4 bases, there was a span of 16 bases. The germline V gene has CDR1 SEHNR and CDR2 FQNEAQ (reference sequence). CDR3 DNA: TGTGCCAGCAGCTCCTCCGGTGGAGCCGGAGAGACCCAGTACTTC. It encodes CASSSSGGAGETQYF.

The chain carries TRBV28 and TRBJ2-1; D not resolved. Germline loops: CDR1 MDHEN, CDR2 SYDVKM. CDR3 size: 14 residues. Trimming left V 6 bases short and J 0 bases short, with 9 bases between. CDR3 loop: CASSLHSSYNEQFF. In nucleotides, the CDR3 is TGTGCCAGCAGCCTCCATAGCTCCTACAATGAGCAGTTCTTC.

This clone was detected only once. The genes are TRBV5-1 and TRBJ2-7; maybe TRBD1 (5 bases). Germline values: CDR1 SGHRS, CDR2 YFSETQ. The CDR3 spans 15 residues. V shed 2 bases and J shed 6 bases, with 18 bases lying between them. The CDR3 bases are TGCGCCAGCAGCTTACCGACAGAACCCCCCCGCGAGCAGTACTTC. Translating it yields CASSLPTEPPREQYF.

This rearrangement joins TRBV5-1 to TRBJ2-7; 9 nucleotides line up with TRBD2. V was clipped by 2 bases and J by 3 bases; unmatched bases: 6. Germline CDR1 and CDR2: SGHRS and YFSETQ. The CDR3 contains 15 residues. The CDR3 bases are TGCGCCAGCAGCTTAGCGGGAGGCGGTTTCTACGAGCAGTACTTC. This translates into CASSLAGGGFYEQYF.

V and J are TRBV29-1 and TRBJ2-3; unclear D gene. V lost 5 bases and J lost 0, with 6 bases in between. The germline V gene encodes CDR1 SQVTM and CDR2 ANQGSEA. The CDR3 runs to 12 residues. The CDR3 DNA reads TGCAGCGTTCGCGGCAGCACAGATACGCAGTATTTT. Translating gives CSVRGSTDTQYF.

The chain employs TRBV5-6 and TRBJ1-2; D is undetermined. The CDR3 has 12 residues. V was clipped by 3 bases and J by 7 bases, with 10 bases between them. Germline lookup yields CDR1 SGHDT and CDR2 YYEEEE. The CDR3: CASSWAGSGYTF. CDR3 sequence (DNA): TGTGCCAGCAGCTGGGCGGGCAGTGGCTACACCTTC.

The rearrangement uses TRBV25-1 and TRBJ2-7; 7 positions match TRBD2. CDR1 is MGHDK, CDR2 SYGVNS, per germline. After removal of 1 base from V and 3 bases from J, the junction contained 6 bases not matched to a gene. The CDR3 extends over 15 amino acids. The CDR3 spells CASSESGGKNYEQYF. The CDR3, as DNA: TGTGCCAGCAGTGAATCGGGGGGAAAAAACTACGAGCAGTACTTC.

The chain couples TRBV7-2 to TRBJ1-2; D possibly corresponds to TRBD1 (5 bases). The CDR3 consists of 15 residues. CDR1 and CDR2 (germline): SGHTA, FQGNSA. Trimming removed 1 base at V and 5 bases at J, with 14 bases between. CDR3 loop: CASSLVPGWAYGYTF. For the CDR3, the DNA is TGTGCCAGCAGCTTAGTCCCAGGGTGGGCTTATGGCTACACCTTC.

The CDR3 loop reads CASSRSQIVGELFF. CDR3 DNA: TGTGCCAGCAGCAGATCTCAGATCGTCGGGGAGCTGTTTTTT. This sequence joins TRBV27 and TRBJ2-2; no clear D gene. The CDR3 totals 14 residues. Germline V gene data show CDR1 as MNHEY and CDR2 as SMNVEV (reference sequence). Trimming took off 6 bases at V and 7 bases at J, with 15 bases between the two ends.

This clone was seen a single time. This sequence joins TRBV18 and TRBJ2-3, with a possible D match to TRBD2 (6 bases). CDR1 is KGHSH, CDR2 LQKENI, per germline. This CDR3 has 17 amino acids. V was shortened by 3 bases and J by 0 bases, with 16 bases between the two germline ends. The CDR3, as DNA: TGTGCCAGCTCACCGTACGGCCGGGACTTCAGCACAGATACGCAGTATTTT. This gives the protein CASSPYGRDFSTDTQYF.

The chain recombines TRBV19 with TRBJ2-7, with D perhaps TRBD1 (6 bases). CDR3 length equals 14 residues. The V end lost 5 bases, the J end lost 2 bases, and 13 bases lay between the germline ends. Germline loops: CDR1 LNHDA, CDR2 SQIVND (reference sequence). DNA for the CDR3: TGTGCCAGTAGTGCCACAGGGAACACCTACGAGCAGTACTTC. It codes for CASSATGNTYEQYF.

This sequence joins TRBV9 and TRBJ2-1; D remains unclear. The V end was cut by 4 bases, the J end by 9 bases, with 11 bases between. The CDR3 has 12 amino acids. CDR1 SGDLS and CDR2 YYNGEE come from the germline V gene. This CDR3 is CASSPRVSEQFF. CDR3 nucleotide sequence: TGTGCCAGCAGCCCCCGAGTGAGTGAGCAGTTCTTC.

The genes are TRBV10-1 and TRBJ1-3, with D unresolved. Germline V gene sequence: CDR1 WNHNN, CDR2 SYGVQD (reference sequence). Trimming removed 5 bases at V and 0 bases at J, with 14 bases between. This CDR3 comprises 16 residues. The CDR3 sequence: CASSPNHDNSGNTIYF. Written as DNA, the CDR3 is TGCGCCAGCAGTCCGAATCACGACAACTCTGGAAACACCATATATTTT.

This CDR3 is CASSPTGLAGRYEQYF. The CDR3 nucleotides read TGTGCCAGCAGTCCCACTGGACTAGCGGGACGATACGAGCAGTACTTC. V and J are TRBV28 and TRBJ2-7; 12 bases are shared with TRBD2. There are 16 residues in the CDR3. Trimming at V came to 5 bases and at J to 4 bases, leaving 9 bases not matched to a gene. CDR1 is MDHEN and CDR2 is SYDVKM in the germline V gene.

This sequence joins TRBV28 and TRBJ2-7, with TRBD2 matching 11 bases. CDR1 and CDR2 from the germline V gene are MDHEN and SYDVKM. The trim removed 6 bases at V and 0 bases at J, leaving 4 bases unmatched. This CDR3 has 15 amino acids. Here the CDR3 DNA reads TGTGCCAGCAGCAGGACTAGCGGGCCCTCCTACGAGCAGTACTTC. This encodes CASSRTSGPSYEQYF.

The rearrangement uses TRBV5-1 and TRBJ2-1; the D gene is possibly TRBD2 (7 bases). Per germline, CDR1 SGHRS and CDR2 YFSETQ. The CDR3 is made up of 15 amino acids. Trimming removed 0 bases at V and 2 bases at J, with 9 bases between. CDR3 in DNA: TGCGCCAGCAGCTTGGAGGGGGGGCCCTACAATGAGCAGTTCTTC. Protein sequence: CASSLEGGPYNEQFF.

The CDR3 nucleotides read TGTGCCAGCACTACCGGGACAGGGAACTATGGCTACACCTTC. Protein sequence: CASTTGTGNYGYTF. The rearrangement uses TRBV2 and TRBJ1-2; 9 nucleotides align to TRBD1. Germline CDR1 is SNHLY and CDR2 is FYNNEI. V shed 7 bases and J 2 bases; nucleotides not matched to a gene: 5. This CDR3 comprises 14 residues.

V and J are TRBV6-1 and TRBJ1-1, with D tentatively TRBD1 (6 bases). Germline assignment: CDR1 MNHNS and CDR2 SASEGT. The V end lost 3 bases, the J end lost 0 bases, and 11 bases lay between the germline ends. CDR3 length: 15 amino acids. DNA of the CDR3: TGTGCCAGCAGTGATCGGGGGGGCTTGAACACTGAAGCTTTCTTT. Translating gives CASSDRGGLNTEAFF.

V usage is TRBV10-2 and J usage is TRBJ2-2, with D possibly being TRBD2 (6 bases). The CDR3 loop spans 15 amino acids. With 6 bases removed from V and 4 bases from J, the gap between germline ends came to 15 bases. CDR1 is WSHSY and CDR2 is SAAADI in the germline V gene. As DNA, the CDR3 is TGCGCCAGCAGGACTAGTGGTGGCGGCACCGGGGAGCTGTTTTTT. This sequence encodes CASRTSGGGTGELFF.

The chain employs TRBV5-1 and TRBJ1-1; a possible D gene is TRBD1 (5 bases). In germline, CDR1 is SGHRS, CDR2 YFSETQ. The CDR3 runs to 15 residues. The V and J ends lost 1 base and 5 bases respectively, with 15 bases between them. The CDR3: CASSLWEGMGTEAFF. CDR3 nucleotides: TGCGCCAGCAGCTTGTGGGAGGGGATGGGGACTGAAGCTTTCTTT.